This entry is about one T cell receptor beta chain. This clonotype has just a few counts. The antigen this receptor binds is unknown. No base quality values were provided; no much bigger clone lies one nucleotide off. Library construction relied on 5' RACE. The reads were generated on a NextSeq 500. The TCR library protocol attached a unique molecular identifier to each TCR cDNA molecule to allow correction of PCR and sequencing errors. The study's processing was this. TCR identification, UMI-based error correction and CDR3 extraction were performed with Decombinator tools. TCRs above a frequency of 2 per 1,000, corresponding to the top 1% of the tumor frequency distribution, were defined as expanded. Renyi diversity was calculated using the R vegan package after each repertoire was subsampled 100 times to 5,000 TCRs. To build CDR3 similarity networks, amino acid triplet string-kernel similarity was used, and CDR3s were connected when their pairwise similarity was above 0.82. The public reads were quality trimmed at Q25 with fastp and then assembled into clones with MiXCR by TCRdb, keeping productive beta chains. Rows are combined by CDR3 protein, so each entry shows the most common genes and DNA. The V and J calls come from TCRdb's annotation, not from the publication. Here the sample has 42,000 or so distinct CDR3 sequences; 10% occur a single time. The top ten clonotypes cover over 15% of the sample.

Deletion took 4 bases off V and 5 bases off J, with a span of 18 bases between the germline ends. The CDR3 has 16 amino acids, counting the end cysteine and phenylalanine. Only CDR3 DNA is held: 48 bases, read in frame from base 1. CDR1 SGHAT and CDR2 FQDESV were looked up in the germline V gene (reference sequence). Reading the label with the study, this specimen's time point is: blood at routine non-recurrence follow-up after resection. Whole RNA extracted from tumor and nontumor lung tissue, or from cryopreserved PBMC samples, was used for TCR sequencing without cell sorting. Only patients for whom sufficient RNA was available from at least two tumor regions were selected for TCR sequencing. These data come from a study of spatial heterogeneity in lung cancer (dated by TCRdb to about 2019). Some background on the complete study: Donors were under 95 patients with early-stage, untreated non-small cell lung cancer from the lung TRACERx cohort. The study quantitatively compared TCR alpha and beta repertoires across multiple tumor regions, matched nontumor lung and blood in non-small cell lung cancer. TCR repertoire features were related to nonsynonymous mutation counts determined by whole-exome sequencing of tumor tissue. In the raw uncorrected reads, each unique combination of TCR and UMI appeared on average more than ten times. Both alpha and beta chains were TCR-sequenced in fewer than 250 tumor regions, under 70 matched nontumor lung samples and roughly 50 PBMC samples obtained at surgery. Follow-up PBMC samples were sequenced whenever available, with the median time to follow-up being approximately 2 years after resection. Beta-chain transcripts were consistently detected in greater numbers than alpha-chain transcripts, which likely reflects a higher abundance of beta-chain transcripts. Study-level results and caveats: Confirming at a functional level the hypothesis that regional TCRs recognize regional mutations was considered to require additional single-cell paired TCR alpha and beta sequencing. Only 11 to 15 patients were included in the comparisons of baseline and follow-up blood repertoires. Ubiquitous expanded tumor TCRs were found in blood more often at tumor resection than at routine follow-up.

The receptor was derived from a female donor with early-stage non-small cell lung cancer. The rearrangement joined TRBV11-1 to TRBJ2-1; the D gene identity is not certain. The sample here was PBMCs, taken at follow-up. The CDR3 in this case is CASSSRVTQSNNEQFF. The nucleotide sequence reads TGTGCCAGCAGCTCCCGGGTTACTCAGAGCAACAATGAGCAGTTCTTC.